In its sample, the clone carrying this TCR beta chain was seen a few times. Antigen: not known. The data are from a study of T cells in Graves' hyperthyroidism and ophthalmopathy. Study-wide context: Before treatment of any kind, peripheral blood was taken at initial diagnosis.

Uncontrolled infection, other autoimmune disease, pregnancy or lactation led to exclusion. From RNA transcripts, TCR beta CDR3 regions were amplified. The HTBI primer set was used in a first-round RT-PCR of the TCR CDR3. TCRdb processed the multiplex PCR reads anew with MiXCR; each CDR3 protein has one entry. This table holds some 550,000 distinct CDR3 sequences, about a fifth found once. Findings and limits, study-wide: Most clonotypes expanded in the thyroid (above 0.001) were also present in blood.

This CDR3 is 12 amino acids long. CDR1 is SGHAT and CDR2 is FQNNGV in the germline V gene. V lost 1 base and J 5 bases, leaving 4 bases between the germline ends. Sequencing input: blood. The rearrangement links TRBV11-2 to TRBJ2-3; the D is unclear. The source of this sequence is a man aged 18 to 29 with Graves' hyperthyroidism. CDR3 sequence: CASSLVEDTQYF. The CDR3 coding sequence is TGTGCCAGCAGCTTAGTGGAAGATACGCAGTATTTT. The complete variable domain, with remaining parts taken from reference TRBV11-2 and TRBJ2-3, reads EAGVAQSPRYKIIEKRQSVAFWCNPISGHATLYWYQQILGQGPKLLIQFQNNGVVDDSQLPKDRFSAERLKGVDSTLKIQPAKLEDSAVYLCASSLVEDTQYFGPGTRLTVL.